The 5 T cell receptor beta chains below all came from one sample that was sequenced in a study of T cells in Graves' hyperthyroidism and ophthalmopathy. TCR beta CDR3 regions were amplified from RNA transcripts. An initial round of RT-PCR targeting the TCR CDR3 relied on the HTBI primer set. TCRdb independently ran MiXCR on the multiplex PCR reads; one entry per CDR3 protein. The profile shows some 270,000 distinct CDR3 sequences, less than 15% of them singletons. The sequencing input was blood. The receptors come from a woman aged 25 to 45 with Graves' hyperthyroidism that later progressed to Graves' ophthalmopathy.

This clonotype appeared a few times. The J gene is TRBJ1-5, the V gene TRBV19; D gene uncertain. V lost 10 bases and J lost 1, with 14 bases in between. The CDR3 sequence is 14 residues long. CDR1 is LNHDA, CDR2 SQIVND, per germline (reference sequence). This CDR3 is CAIGGVLSNQPQHF. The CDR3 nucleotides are TGTGCCATCGGCGGGGTTCTGAGCAATCAGCCCCAGCATTTT.

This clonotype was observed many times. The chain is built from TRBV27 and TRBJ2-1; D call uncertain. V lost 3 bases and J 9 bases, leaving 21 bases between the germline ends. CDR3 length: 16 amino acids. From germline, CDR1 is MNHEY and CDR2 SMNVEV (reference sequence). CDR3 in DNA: TGTGCCAGCAGTTTGTCTCCCGGCTCCTCGAATCGTGAGCAGTTCTTC. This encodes CASSLSPGSSNREQFF.

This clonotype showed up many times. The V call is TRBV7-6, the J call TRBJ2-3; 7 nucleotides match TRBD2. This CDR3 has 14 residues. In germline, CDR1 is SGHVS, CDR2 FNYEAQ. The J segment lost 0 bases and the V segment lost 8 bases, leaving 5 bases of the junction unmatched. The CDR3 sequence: CASGSGVSTDTQYF. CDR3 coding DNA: TGTGCCAGCGGAAGCGGGGTTAGCACAGATACGCAGTATTTT.

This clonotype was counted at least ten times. In DNA form, the CDR3 reads TGCAGTGCTAGGAAGGGGTCGGGCAATCAGCCCCAGCATTTT. It is translated as CSARKGSGNQPQHF. The chain recombines TRBV20-1 with TRBJ1-5, with D maybe TRBD1 (5 bases). Germline V gene data show CDR1 as DFQATT and CDR2 as SNEGSKA (reference sequence). Trimming cost V 3 bases and J 2 bases, with 11 bases left between them. The CDR3 extends over 14 amino acids.

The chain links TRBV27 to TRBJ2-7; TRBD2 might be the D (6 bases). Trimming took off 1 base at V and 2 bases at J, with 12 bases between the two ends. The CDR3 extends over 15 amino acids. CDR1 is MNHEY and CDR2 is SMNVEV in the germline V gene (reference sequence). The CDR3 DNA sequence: TGTGCCAGCAGTTTATACTGGGCGGGACCCTACGAGCAGTACTTC. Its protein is CASSLYWAGPYEQYF.